Each of the 21 T cell receptor beta chains below was sequenced from the same sample in a study of blood T cell repertoires in COVID-19. Using immunoSEQ multiplex PCR, the repertoire was profiled, and TCRdb retains in-frame clones only, with some absent. Of 500,000 or so clones listed, 75% to 90% are singletons. The sample comprised PBMCs or T cells enriched from blood (not recorded which). The origin of the receptors is a woman between 18 and 29 years old who had recovered from COVID-19.

This rearrangement joins TRBV15 to TRBJ2-5; 8 bases are a match to TRBD2. V lost 2 bases, J lost 5 bases, and 7 bases stayed unmatched. This CDR3 region has 15 residues. The germline gives CDR1 LNHNV, CDR2 YYDKDF (reference sequence). The CDR3 DNA reads as TGTGCCACCAGCAGATCGGGACTAGAAGAGGAGACCCAGTACTTC. Its protein product is CATSRSGLEEETQYF.

This chain uses TRBV29-1 with TRBJ2-3, with TRBD1 matching over 8 bases. With 3 bases clipped from V and 6 bases from J, the junction kept 8 bases outside the gene matches. Germline V gives CDR1 SQVTM, CDR2 ANQGSEA. The CDR3 covers 14 residues. CDR3 nucleotides: TGCAGCGTTGAGGGCAGGGGGCTTTTGGATACGCAGTATTTT. This gives the protein CSVEGRGLLDTQYF.

This clone was seen only once. V is TRBV19 and J is TRBJ1-2; possible D gene TRBD1, 5 bases. The CDR3 covers 16 residues. Trimming took off 3 bases at V and 0 bases at J, with 14 bases between the two ends. In germline, CDR1 is LNHDA, CDR2 SQIVND (reference sequence). The CDR3 loop is CASSIIGGESNYGYTF. The DNA of the CDR3 is TGTGCCAGTAGTATCATCGGGGGGGAATCTAACTATGGCTACACCTTC.

The CDR3 DNA reads as TGTGCCAGCAGCCCTAACCCTACAGGACCCTATGGCTACACCTTC. Protein product: CASSPNPTGPYGYTF. The chain couples TRBV7-2 to TRBJ1-2; D may be TRBD1 (5 bases). The CDR3 length is 15 residues. The germline V gene encodes CDR1 SGHTA and CDR2 FQGNSA. V was pared by 5 bases and J by 4 bases, with 17 bases between.

The chain employs TRBV25-1 and TRBJ1-1; the D is unclear. Trimming took 10 bases from V and 11 from J, leaving 23 bases between them. Germline V gives CDR1 MGHDK, CDR2 SYGVNS. The CDR3 is made up of 13 amino acids. The CDR3 nucleotides are TGTGCCACCACCAGCATGGTAGGAGGTGAGGCTTTCTTT. Protein: CATTSMVGGEAFF. Together with reference TRBV25-1 and TRBJ1-1, the CDR3 gives the full variable domain: EADIYQTPRYLVIGTGKKITLECSQTMGHDKMYWYQQDPGMELHLIHYSYGVNSTEKGDLSSESTVSRIRTEHFPLTLESARPSHTSQYLCATTSMVGGEAFFGQGTRLTVV.

The gene calls are TRBV6-5 and TRBJ1-2; 9 bases match TRBD1. With 8 bases clipped from V and 1 base from J, the junction kept 5 bases outside the gene matches. CDR1 and CDR2 from the germline V gene are MNHEY and SVGAGI. CDR3 size: 14 residues. DNA of the CDR3: TGTGCCAGCGGGCGACAGGGGGATAACTATGGCTACACCTTC. Protein: CASGRQGDNYGYTF.

The V call is TRBV6-5, the J call TRBJ2-7; D might be TRBD2 (5 bases). CDR1 is MNHEY, CDR2 SVGAGI, per germline. The CDR3 has 14 amino acids. The ends were cut back, 2 bases at V and 4 bases at J, with 12 bases in the middle. DNA of the CDR3: TGTGCCAGCAGTTACGGACGGGGAGAGTACGAGCAGTACTTC. This translates into CASSYGRGEYEQYF.

The chain recombines TRBV5-4 with TRBJ2-2, with a possible D match to TRBD1 (6 bases). The CDR3 loop spans 15 amino acids. Germline lookup yields CDR1 SGHNT and CDR2 YYREEE (reference sequence). V lost 4 bases and J lost 0, with 10 bases in between. CDR3 region: CASSLGTTNTGELFF. The CDR3 coding sequence is TGTGCCAGCAGCCTTGGGACAACGAACACCGGGGAGCTGTTTTTT.

The chain is built from TRBV6-5 and TRBJ2-2, with 9 nucleotides matching TRBD1. V dropped 6 bases and J dropped 5; count of bases not matched to a gene: 4. The germline CDR1 and CDR2 sequences are MNHEY and SVGAGI. The length of the CDR3 is 14 residues. The CDR3 DNA follows: TGTGCCAGCAGAAGGACAGGGGAAACCGGGGAGCTGTTTTTT. It specifies CASRRTGETGELFF.

J is TRBJ1-2 and V is TRBV30; D may be TRBD1 (6 bases). The V end was cut by 3 bases, the J end by 3 bases, with 11 bases between. Germline V gene data show CDR1 as GTSNPN and CDR2 as SVGIG (reference sequence). The CDR3 length is 13 residues. The CDR3 sequence is CAWSRGRDYGYTF. The CDR3 DNA follows: TGTGCCTGGAGCAGGGGAAGGGACTATGGCTACACCTTC. The full variable domain, rest sourced from reference TRBV30 and TRBJ1-2, is SQTIHQWPATLVQPVGSPLSLECTVEGTSNPNLYWYRQAAGRGLQLLFYSVGIGQISSEVPQNLSASRPQDRQFILSSKKLLLSDSGFYLCAWSRGRDYGYTFGSGTRLTVV.

This chain joins TRBV9 and TRBJ2-2; D is possibly TRBD2 (6 bases). V was shortened by 0 bases and J by 7 bases, with 13 bases between the two germline ends. CDR1 is SGDLS, CDR2 YYNGEE, per germline. The CDR3 consists of 15 residues. CDR3 in amino acids: CASSVDAGRIGELFF. The CDR3 coding sequence is TGTGCCAGCAGCGTAGACGCAGGGAGGATCGGGGAGCTGTTTTTT.

Regarding this clone: Within the sample, other DNA sequences also encode this same CDR3. The rearrangement uses TRBV11-3 and TRBJ2-1, with 7 nucleotides matching TRBD2. The J segment lost 4 bases and the V segment lost 1 base, leaving 1 base of the junction unmatched. This CDR3 region has 14 residues. Germline assignment: CDR1 SGHNT and CDR2 YENEEA. CDR3 nucleotide sequence: TGTGCCAGCAGCTTAGGGGGGGGATACAATGAGCAGTTCTTC. Its translation is CASSLGGGYNEQFF. Full variable domain (outside the CDR3, taken from reference TRBV11-3 and TRBJ2-1): EAGVVQSPRYKIIEKKQPVAFWCNPISGHNTLYWYLQNLGQGPELLIRYENEEAVDDSQLPKDRFSAERLKGVDSTLKIQPAELGDSAVYLCASSLGGGYNEQFFGPGTRLTVL.

CDR3: CASSQDVSGGAGKTQYF. CDR3 coding DNA: TGTGCCAGCAGCCAAGATGTCAGCGGGGGGGCGGGAAAGACCCAGTACTTC. This chain joins TRBV4-2 and TRBJ2-5; TRBD2 matches at 10 bases. CDR1 and CDR2 from the germline V gene are LGHNA and YNFKEQ. Trimming took 0 bases from V and 6 from J; bases not matched to a gene: 10. The length of the CDR3 is 17 residues.

The chain joins TRBV30 to TRBJ1-1; no firm D call. V lost 5 bases and J lost 1, with 8 bases in between. CDR3 length: 12 residues. The germline V gene has CDR1 GTSNPN and CDR2 SVGIG (reference sequence). CDR3: CAWGRGNTEAFF. CDR3 sequence (DNA): TGTGCCTGGGGGCGGGGGAACACTGAAGCTTTCTTT. Full variable domain (remainder filled in from reference TRBV30 and TRBJ1-1): SQTIHQWPATLVQPVGSPLSLECTVEGTSNPNLYWYRQAAGRGLQLLFYSVGIGQISSEVPQNLSASRPQDRQFILSSKKLLLSDSGFYLCAWGRGNTEAFFGQGTRLTVV.

V is TRBV7-3 and J is TRBJ1-1; a possible D gene is TRBD1 (6 bases). The V end was cut by 2 bases, the J end by 4 bases, with 14 bases between. Germline lookup yields CDR1 SGHTA and CDR2 FQGTGA. The CDR3 sequence is 15 residues long. The CDR3 region has the DNA TGTGCCAGCAGCTTATACCCGGAAGGGGGCACTGAAGCTTTCTTT. Translating it yields CASSLYPEGGTEAFF.

J is TRBJ1-1 and V is TRBV5-7; the D gene is possibly TRBD1 (5 bases). TRBV5-7 has ORF status, its function being uncertain. V lost 5 bases and J lost 11, with 16 bases in between. This CDR3 contains 12 residues. The CDR3 region has the DNA TGTGCCAGCAGTCCTTGGACGGAGGGGGCTTTCTTT. Residues: CASSPWTEGAFF.

The rearrangement uses TRBV24-1 and TRBJ2-3, with TRBD1 identical over 12 bases. Germline V gene lookup returns CDR1 KGHDR and CDR2 SFDVKD. V was pared by 4 bases and J by 4 bases, with 5 bases of the junction left unmatched. The CDR3 loop spans 16 amino acids. The CDR3 DNA reads as TGTGCCACCAGTGAATGGGACAGGGGGCTGTCAGATACGCAGTATTTT. It is translated as CATSEWDRGLSDTQYF.

This clone was observed a handful of times. This sequence joins TRBV2 and TRBJ1-4, with D possibly matching TRBD1 (5 bases). The V gene lost 4 bases and the J gene lost 8 bases, with 11 bases spanning the gap. The germline gives CDR1 SNHLY, CDR2 FYNNEI. CDR3 length equals 13 residues. CDR3 sequence reads: CASSAGLQEKLFF. DNA for the CDR3: TGTGCCAGCAGTGCAGGGTTACAGGAAAAACTGTTTTTT.

CDR3 sequence (DNA): TGTGCCATCAGTGGTTCGGGGACGGCGGGGGGCTACACCTTC. Translation: CAISGSGTAGGYTF. This chain joins TRBV10-3 and TRBJ1-2; tentatively, D is TRBD1 (5 bases). This CDR3 is 14 amino acids long. Germline V CDR1 and CDR2: ENHRY, SYGVKD. Between the trimmed V and J ends, which lost 4 bases and 8 bases, there was a span of 17 bases.

The gene calls are TRBV11-3 and TRBJ1-3; TRBD1 might be the D (6 bases). This CDR3 spans 16 amino acids. Germline CDR1 reads SGHNT; CDR2 reads YENEEA. Trimming stripped 5 bases from V and 2 bases from J, with 16 bases between. In DNA form, the CDR3 reads TGTGCCAGCAGCGAGAGTTCGACAGGTCCTGGAAACACCATATATTTT. It encodes CASSESSTGPGNTIYF.

This chain uses TRBV2 with TRBJ1-1; 7 positions agree with TRBD1. CDR1 is SNHLY, CDR2 FYNNEI, per germline. This CDR3 is 14 amino acids long. J gave up 4 bases and V 6 bases, and 8 bases lay outside the gene matches. The CDR3 DNA sequence: TGTGCCAGCAGCCCAATCCGGGACAGCACTGAAGCTTTCTTT. This gives the protein CASSPIRDSTEAFF.